Each of the 14 T cell receptor beta chains below was sequenced from the same sample in a study of blood T cell repertoires in COVID-19. Profiled with immunoSEQ multiplex PCR; TCRdb holds only in-frame clones, not every one. The sample consists of under 250,000 clones, around 82% of them appearing once. The sequencing input was peripheral blood. The receptors come from a middle-aged man with active or convalescent COVID-19.

Comment on this clone: Additional DNA sequences in this sample encode the identical CDR3. The chain is built from TRBV30 and TRBJ1-1; unclear D gene. The CDR3 spans 13 residues. Trimming removed 0 bases from V and 1 base from J, with 6 bases in between. Germline CDR1 GTSNPN, CDR2 SVGIG (reference sequence). The CDR3 reads CAWSVAGNTEAFF. CDR3 nucleotides: TGTGCCTGGAGTGTGGCAGGGAACACTGAAGCTTTCTTT.

The rearrangement joins TRBV19 to TRBJ2-1; 10 positions match TRBD2. This CDR3 has 17 residues. CDR1 and CDR2 from the germline V gene are LNHDA and SQIVND (reference sequence). After removal of 8 bases from V and 7 bases from J, the junction contained 17 bases not matched to a gene. The CDR3 spells CASSYDLAGEFGNEQFF. In DNA form, the CDR3 reads TGTGCCAGTTCTTACGATCTAGCGGGAGAATTCGGGAATGAGCAGTTCTTC.

This clone showed up just once. One end of the junction does not line up with germline, which may come from a read error. The chain couples TRBV7-7 to TRBJ2-7, with 9 bases that match TRBD1. This CDR3 is 15 amino acids long. Germline loops: CDR1 SSHAT, CDR2 FNYEAQ (reference sequence). Here the CDR3 DNA reads TGTGCTAGCAGCACCGGGACAGGGCCATCCTACGAGCAGTACTTC. It specifies CASSTGTGPSYEQYF. Complete variable domain (other parts from reference TRBV7-7 and TRBJ2-7): GAGVSQSPRYKVTKRGQDVTLRCDPISSHATLYWYQQALGQGPEFLTYFNYEAQPDKSGLPSDRFSAERPEGSISTLTIQRTEQRDSAMYRCASSTGTGPSYEQYFGPGTRLTVT.

V gene TRBV19 combines with J gene TRBJ2-7, with D tentatively TRBD1 (6 bases). In germline, CDR1 is LNHDA, CDR2 SQIVND (reference sequence). V was clipped by 4 bases and J by 5 bases, with 27 bases between them. This CDR3 region has 18 residues. The CDR3 sequence is CASSRGQLSVNIKNEQYF. The CDR3 bases are TGTGCCAGTAGTAGGGGGCAACTAAGTGTCAACATAAAAAACGAGCAGTACTTC.

This chain links TRBV2 with TRBJ1-6, with a possible D match to TRBD1 (6 bases). The germline V gene encodes CDR1 SNHLY and CDR2 FYNNEI. The V gene lost 4 bases and the J gene lost 7 bases, with 14 bases spanning the gap. The CDR3 is 15 amino acids. CDR3 nucleotides: TGTGCCAGCAGTGCGGCGGACAGAGAGAATTCACCCCTCCACTTT. This sequence encodes CASSAADRENSPLHF.

V usage is TRBV29-1 and J usage is TRBJ2-4, with 7 bases identical to TRBD1. V was pared by 5 bases and J by 7 bases, with 11 bases of the junction left unmatched. This CDR3 region has 14 residues. The V gene's germline CDR1 is SQVTM and CDR2 ANQGSEA. CDR3 sequence: CSVKEKTGLNIQYF. The CDR3 region has the DNA TGCAGCGTTAAGGAGAAGACAGGGTTGAACATTCAGTACTTC.

J is TRBJ1-1 and V is TRBV7-9, with D unresolved. The CDR3 sequence is 14 residues long. The V gene lost 3 bases and the J gene lost 3 bases, with 11 bases spanning the gap. Germline values: CDR1 SEHNR, CDR2 FQNEAQ (reference sequence). The DNA of the CDR3 is TGTGCCAGCAGCTTGTCTGACGGGGACACTGAAGCTTTCTTT. Translating gives CASSLSDGDTEAFF.

The chain is built from TRBV9 and TRBJ2-1, with 11 bases identical to TRBD2. CDR3 length: 16 amino acids. Germline V gene data show CDR1 as SGDLS and CDR2 as YYNGEE. J was trimmed by 2 bases and V by 4 bases; bases with no gene match: 5. CDR3 residues: CASSSRLAGTYNEQFF. CDR3 coding DNA: TGTGCCAGCAGCTCCAGACTAGCGGGGACCTACAATGAGCAGTTCTTC.

The V gene is TRBV7-3, the J gene TRBJ2-3; 7 bases are a match to TRBD1. J gave up 5 bases and V 4 bases, and 6 bases lay outside the gene matches. CDR3 length equals 14 residues. The germline gives CDR1 SGHTA, CDR2 FQGTGA. As DNA, the CDR3 is TGTGCCAGCAGCTCACCGGGACAGAAAGATACGCAGTATTTT. It encodes CASSSPGQKDTQYF.

J is TRBJ1-1 and V is TRBV6-5; D unresolved. The CDR3 totals 14 residues. Germline V gene data show CDR1 as MNHEY and CDR2 as SVGAGI. V lost 6 bases and J 5 bases, leaving 16 bases between the germline ends. CDR3 amino acids: CASRKNRGGTEAFF. CDR3 DNA: TGTGCCAGCAGGAAGAACAGAGGAGGGACTGAAGCTTTCTTT.

A few counts support this clone. The V call is TRBV6-2 or TRBV6-3, the J call TRBJ2-7, with 9 bases matching TRBD1. The CDR3 sequence is 18 residues long. Germline CDR1 MNHEY, CDR2 SVGEGT. J was trimmed by 3 bases and V by 0 bases; bases with no gene match: 12. The CDR3 DNA follows: TGTGCCAGCAGTTACTCGGGTCGGTGGACAGGGGAGGACTACGAGCAGTACTTC. Translating gives CASSYSGRWTGEDYEQYF.

This clone was counted once. V gene TRBV19 combines with J gene TRBJ1-4; 12 nucleotides line up with TRBD1. Unmatched junction bases numbered 8, after V lost 6 bases and J lost 15 bases. CDR3 length equals 13 residues. CDR1 and CDR2 (germline): LNHDA, SQIVND (reference sequence). This CDR3 is CASSAGTGGWVFF. The CDR3 nucleotides are TGTGCCAGTAGCGCCGGGACAGGGGGCTGGGTGTTTTTT. The full variable domain, rest sourced from reference TRBV19 and TRBJ1-4, is DGGITQSPKYLFRKEGQNVTLSCEQNLNHDAMYWYRQDPGQGLRLIYYSQIVNDFQKGDIAEGYSVSREKKESFPLTVTSAQKNPTAFYLCASSAGTGGWVFFGSGTQLSVL.

In its sample, this clone was seen once. The chain uses TRBV10-1 and TRBJ2-3; 8 bases are a match to TRBD1. Germline CDR1 reads WNHNN; CDR2 reads SYGVQD (reference sequence). CDR3 length: 14 residues. Trimming at V came to 4 bases and at J to 2 bases, leaving 2 bases not matched to a gene. The DNA of the CDR3 is TGCGCCAGCAGTGCAGGGGGCTTCACAGATACGCAGTATTTT. Translated: CASSAGGFTDTQYF.

The V and J genes are TRBV7-2 and TRBJ1-1; D remains unclear. V lost 1 base to trimming and J lost 1 base, with 7 bases between them. Germline V gene sequence: CDR1 SGHTA, CDR2 FQGNSA. There are 14 residues in the CDR3. The CDR3 nucleotides are TGTGCCAGCAGCTTAGACGAGGGGAACACTGAAGCTTTCTTT. This codes for CASSLDEGNTEAFF. Full variable domain (missing parts from reference TRBV7-2 and TRBJ1-1): GAGVSQSPSNKVTEKGKDVELRCDPISGHTALYWYRQSLGQGLEFLIYFQGNSAPDKSGLPSDRFSAERTGGSVSTLTIQRTQQEDSAVYLCASSLDEGNTEAFFGQGTRLTVV.